This T cell receptor beta chain was retrieved from a study of vaccination effects on CD4 cells after COVID-19. Study-wide results and caveats: Convalescents' post-vaccine spike-reactive clones were mainly new, vaccine-induced. Pronounced clonal contraction occurred in clones induced by infection and by vaccine late after vaccination.

To note about this clone: The antigen is undetermined.

Assay used: immunoSEQ multiplex PCR; TCRdb lists only in-frame clones, some missing. The repertoire holds tens of thousands of clones, with 72% as singletons. Expansion with viral peptide pools was applied to antigen-specific CD4+ T cells by the ViraFEST assay prior to sequencing. Researchers isolated CD4+ T cells once ten to eleven days of culture had elapsed. Confirmation by PCR established that the person had SARS-CoV-2 infection between March and December 2020. V was cut by 1 base and J by 8 bases, with 11 bases left in between. This CDR3 region has 13 residues. Germline CDR1 is KGHSH and CDR2 is LQKENI.

The sequence was collected from a human donor who had a prior SARS-CoV-2 infection. The material was CD4+ T cells from PBMCs cultured with a peptide pool, obtained before COVID-19 vaccination. The gene calls are TRBV18 and TRBJ1-2; the D is unclear. This chain's CDR3 is CASSPRGYGGYTF. CDR3 sequence (DNA): TGTGCCAGCTCACCACGAGGGTACGGCGGCTACACCTTC.